Sequencing of this T cell receptor (beta chain) was carried out in a study of graft-versus-host responses after intestinal transplantation. Study-level points and caveats: Marrow from the recipient contained GvH clones, some of which had appeared first in ileum or blood.

Sequencing used immunoSEQ multiplex PCR; TCRdb keeps in-frame clones, though not all of them. The table includes over 65,000 clones, approximately 90% detected once. A remark on this clone: Antigen specificity is unknown.

This CDR3 region has 16 residues. Germline trimming cut 6 bases from V and 1 base from J; bases unmatched to any gene: 8. From germline, CDR1 is MNHEY and CDR2 SMNVEV (reference sequence). The chain combines TRBV27 with TRBJ2-5, with TRBD1 matching over 10 bases. The source of this sequence is a human donor who was the organ donor for an intestinal transplant. The sample was unstimulated CD8+ T cells sorted from spleen or lymph node cells, taken before transplant. The DNA of the CDR3 is TGTGCCAGCAGACTACGACAGGGGGCGATCCAAGAGACCCAGTACTTC. It translates to CASRLRQGAIQETQYF.